A selection of T cell receptor beta chains follows, all from one sample in a study of T cells after yellow fever vaccination. Using its own MiXCR run on the 5' RACE reads, TCRdb lists one record per CDR3 protein. The repertoire holds fewer than 400,000 distinct CDR3 sequences, with around 11% as singletons. This material consisted of CD4+ T cells sorted from PBMCs, taken 45 days after the yellow fever booster vaccination. The receptors here all came from a man between 18 and 35 years old who received the YFV17D yellow fever vaccine. Both conserved end residues are trimmed from each CDR3.

TRBV2 ASKAQGYGYT
TRBV7-2 ASSFGREEAF
TRBV29-1 SVETTPGLRTEAF
TRBV5-1 ASSLGGGNEKLF
TRBV11-2 ASSPTGTGGSPLH
TRBV12-3/TRBV12-4 ASSFRSNEQF
TRBV18 ASSVGQGAGSTDTQY
TRBV3-1 ASSQDLQYNEQF
TRBV4-3 ASSPAPGYGYT
TRBV12-3/TRBV12-4 ASTIDNSGANVLT
TRBV5-1 ASSGILGASYEQY
TRBV5-5 ASSLEEWETQY
TRBV11-2 ASTRAGLVVNEQF
TRBV7-2 ASSTTYNTEAF
TRBV3-1 ASSQQSAANSPLH
TRBV7-2 ASSLPLSYNSPLH
TRBV7-6 ASSLEFPPGGETQY
TRBV28 ASNLDQTGGNEKLF
TRBV18 ASSLGLAGDQETQY
TRBV5-6 ASNELDGANYGYT
TRBV4-3 ASSARTSGENEQF
TRBV12-3/TRBV12-4 ASTQSVVPNTEAF
TRBV7-8 ASSSRTGRELF
TRBV24-1 ATQPSANTGELF
TRBV2 ASSAYDRIEAF
TRBV7-3 ASSLRADFFSYNEQF
TRBV7-9 ASSLALGGLAKRQETQY
TRBV19 ASRERGIYNEQF
TRBV5-1 ASSPTSNADTQY
TRBV5-1 ASSLQGAARETQY
TRBV20-1 SASGTSGAFLTDTQY
TRBV15 ATSRDGAGYTDTQY
TRBV7-2 ASSRGASLQETQY
TRBV2 ASSGEAGNEQF
TRBV11-1 ASSLQQEAF
TRBV5-5 ASSFRTGVYNEQF
TRBV10-3 AIGDLDRAGTGELF